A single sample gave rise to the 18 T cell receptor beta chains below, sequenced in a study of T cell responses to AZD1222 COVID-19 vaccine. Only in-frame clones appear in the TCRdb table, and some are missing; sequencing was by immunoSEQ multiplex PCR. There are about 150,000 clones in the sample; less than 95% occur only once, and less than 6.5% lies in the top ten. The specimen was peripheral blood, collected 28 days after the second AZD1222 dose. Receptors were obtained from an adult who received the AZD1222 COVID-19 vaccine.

In DNA form, the CDR3 reads TGCGCCAGCAGCCAAGGGGACAGGGGGCGAAGCGGGGAGCTGTTTTTT. Translation gives CASSQGDRGRSGELFF. The rearrangement joins TRBV4-1 to TRBJ2-2; TRBD1 matches 12 bases. Germline V lookup: CDR1 MGHRA, CDR2 YSYEKL. V lost 1 base and J lost 7; bases outside the gene matches: 4. This CDR3 region has 16 residues.

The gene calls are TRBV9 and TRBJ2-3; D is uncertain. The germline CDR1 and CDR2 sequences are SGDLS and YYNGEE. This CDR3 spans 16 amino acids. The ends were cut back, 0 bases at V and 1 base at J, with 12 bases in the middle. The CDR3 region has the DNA TGTGCCAGCAGCGTAGGGCAAGCGCTACGCACAGATACGCAGTATTTT. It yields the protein CASSVGQALRTDTQYF.

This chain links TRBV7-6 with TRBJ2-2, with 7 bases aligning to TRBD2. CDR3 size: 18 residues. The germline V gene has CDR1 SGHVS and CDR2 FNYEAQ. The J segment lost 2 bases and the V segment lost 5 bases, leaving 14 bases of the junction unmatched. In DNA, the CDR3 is TGTGCCAGCAGCCCAGCGGGGAGATTAGCTACAAACACCGGGGAGCTGTTTTTT. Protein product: CASSPAGRLATNTGELFF.

CDR3 DNA: TGTGCCTGGAGTGGTGGGGCAGGGGGAAGTACCATATATTTT. Residues: CAWSGGAGGSTIYF. The genes are TRBV30 and TRBJ1-3, with TRBD1 matching 7 bases. The germline V gene encodes CDR1 GTSNPN and CDR2 SVGIG (reference sequence). There are 14 residues in the CDR3. Trimming cost V 1 base and J 10 bases; bases outside gene matches: 10.

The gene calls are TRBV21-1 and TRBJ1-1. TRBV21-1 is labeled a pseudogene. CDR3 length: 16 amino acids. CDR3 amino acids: CASSKRDPGPNTEAFF. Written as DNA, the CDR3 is TGTGCCAGCAGCAAGCGGGATCCCGGGCCGAACACTGAAGCTTTCTTT.

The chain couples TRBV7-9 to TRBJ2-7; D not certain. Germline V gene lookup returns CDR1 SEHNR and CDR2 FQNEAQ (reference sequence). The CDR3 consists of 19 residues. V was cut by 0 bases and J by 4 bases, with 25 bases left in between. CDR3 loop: CASSLAKLASRRIQYEQYF. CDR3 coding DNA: TGTGCCAGCAGCTTAGCGAAGTTGGCGAGCAGGCGCATCCAATACGAGCAGTACTTC.

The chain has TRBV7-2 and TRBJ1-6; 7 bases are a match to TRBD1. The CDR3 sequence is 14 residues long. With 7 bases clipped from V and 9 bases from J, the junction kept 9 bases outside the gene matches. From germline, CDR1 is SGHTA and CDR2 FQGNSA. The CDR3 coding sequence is TGTGCCAGCACCAGGGGGACAGTTTTTTCACCCCTCCACTTT. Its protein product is CASTRGTVFSPLHF.

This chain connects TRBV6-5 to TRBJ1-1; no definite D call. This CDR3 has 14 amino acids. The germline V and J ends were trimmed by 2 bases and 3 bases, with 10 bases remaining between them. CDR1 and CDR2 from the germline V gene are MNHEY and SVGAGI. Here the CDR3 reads CASSYSPGYTEAFF. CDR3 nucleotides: TGTGCCAGCAGTTACAGCCCGGGATACACTGAAGCTTTCTTT.

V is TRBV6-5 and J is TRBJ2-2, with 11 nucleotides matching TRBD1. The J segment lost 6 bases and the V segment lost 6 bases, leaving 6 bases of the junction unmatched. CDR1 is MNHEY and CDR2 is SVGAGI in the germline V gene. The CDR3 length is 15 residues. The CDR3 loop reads CASRKGQGAPGELFF. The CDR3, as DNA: TGTGCCAGCAGGAAAGGACAGGGGGCTCCCGGGGAGCTGTTTTTT.

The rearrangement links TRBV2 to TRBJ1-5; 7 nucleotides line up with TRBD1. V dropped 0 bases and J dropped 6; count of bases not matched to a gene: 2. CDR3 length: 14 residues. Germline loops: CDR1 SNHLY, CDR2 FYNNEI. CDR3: CASSEADRVQPQHF. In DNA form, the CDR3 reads TGTGCCAGCAGTGAAGCCGACAGGGTTCAGCCCCAGCATTTT.

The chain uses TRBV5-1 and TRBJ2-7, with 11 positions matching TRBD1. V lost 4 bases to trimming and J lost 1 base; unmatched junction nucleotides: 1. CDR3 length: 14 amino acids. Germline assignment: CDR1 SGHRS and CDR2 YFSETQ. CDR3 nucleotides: TGCGCCAGCAGCGGACAGGGGGCTTCCTACGAGCAGTACTTC. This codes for CASSGQGASYEQYF. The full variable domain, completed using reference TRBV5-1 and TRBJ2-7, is KAGVTQTPRYLIKTRGQQVTLSCSPISGHRSVSWYQQTPGQGLQFLFEYFSETQRNKGNFPGRFSGRQFSNSRSEMNVSTLELGDSALYLCASSGQGASYEQYFGPGTRLTVT.

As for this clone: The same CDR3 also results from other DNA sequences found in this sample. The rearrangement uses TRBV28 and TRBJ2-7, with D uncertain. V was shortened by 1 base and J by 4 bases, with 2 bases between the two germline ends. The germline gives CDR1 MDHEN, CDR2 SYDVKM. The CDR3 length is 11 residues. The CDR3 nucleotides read TGTGCCAGCAGTTTATATTACGAGCAGTACTTC. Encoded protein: CASSLYYEQYF.

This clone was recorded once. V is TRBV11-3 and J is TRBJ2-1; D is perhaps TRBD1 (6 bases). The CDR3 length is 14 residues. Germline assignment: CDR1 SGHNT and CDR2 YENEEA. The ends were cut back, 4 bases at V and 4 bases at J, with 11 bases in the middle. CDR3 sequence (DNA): TGTGCCAGCAGCTCGGGACATGAGTACAATGAGCAGTTCTTC. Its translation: CASSSGHEYNEQFF.

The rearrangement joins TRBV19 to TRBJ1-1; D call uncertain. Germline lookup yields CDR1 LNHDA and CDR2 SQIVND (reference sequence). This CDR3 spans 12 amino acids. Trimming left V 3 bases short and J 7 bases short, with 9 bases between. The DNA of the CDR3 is TGTGCCAGTAGTATGAGCGGCGGTGAAGCTTTCTTT. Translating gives CASSMSGGEAFF.

The CDR3 loop is CASSFETGGDNEQFF. For the CDR3, the DNA is TGTGCCAGCAGCTTTGAGACAGGGGGGGACAATGAGCAGTTCTTC. The chain links TRBV5-4 to TRBJ2-1, with TRBD1 matching over 9 bases. V shed 2 bases and J 5 bases; nucleotides not matched to a gene: 5. The CDR3 spans 15 residues. In germline, CDR1 is SGHNT, CDR2 YYREEE (reference sequence).

The CDR3 is CASTTPPTGSKYF. In nucleotides, the CDR3 is TGTGCCAGCACGACGCCCCCCACAGGTTCTAAGTACTTC. J is TRBJ2-5 and V is TRBV28, with a tentative D call TRBD1 (5 bases). CDR1 and CDR2 from the germline V gene are MDHEN and SYDVKM. The length of the CDR3 is 13 residues. V dropped 7 bases and J dropped 12 bases, with 21 bases sitting between them.

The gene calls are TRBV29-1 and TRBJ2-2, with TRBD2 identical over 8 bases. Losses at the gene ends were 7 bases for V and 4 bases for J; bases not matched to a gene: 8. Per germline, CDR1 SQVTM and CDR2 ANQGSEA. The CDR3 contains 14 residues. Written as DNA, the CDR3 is TGCAGCGCCGTCGGGGGGGCTGGCACCGGGGAGCTGTTTTTT. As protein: CSAVGGAGTGELFF.

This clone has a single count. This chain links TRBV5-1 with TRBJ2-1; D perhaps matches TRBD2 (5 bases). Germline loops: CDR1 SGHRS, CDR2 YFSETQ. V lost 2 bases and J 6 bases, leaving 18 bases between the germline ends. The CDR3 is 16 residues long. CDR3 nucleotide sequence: TGCGCCAGCAGCTTTCAGGCGCGGACTTCGGTCAATGAGCAGTTCTTC. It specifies CASSFQARTSVNEQFF.